These 10 T cell receptor beta chains share one sample of origin, sequenced in a study of blood T cell repertoires in COVID-19. Profiling relied on immunoSEQ multiplex PCR, and the TCRdb table lists in-frame clones only, not all of them. Of 140,000 to 150,000 clones in the sample, 80% to 90% are singletons; the top ten hold 9.5% to 13%. The material sequenced was peripheral blood. The receptors derive from a man in his sixties with active or convalescent COVID-19.

CDR3 nucleotides: TGTGCCAGCAGCTTAGTTCGGACTCTAGCAAATCAGCCCCAGCATTTT. Its protein product is CASSLVRTLANQPQHF. V is TRBV7-2 and J is TRBJ1-5; D gene unclear. V was pared by 1 base and J by 4 bases, with 14 bases between. Germline CDR1 reads SGHTA; CDR2 reads FQGNSA. There are 16 residues in the CDR3.

The rearrangement joins TRBV30 to TRBJ1-2; no clear D. The CDR3 runs 10 residues. The V end lost 3 bases, the J end lost 7 bases, and 6 bases lay between the germline ends. Germline V gene lookup returns CDR1 GTSNPN and CDR2 SVGIG (reference sequence). The chain's CDR3 is CAWRAVGYTF. The CDR3 region has the DNA TGTGCCTGGAGGGCGGTTGGCTACACCTTC.

The gene calls are TRBV14 and TRBJ1-2; no definite D call. Germline CDR1 and CDR2: SGHDN and FVKESK. The V and J ends lost 1 base and 4 bases respectively, with 10 bases between them. The CDR3 is made up of 14 amino acids. The CDR3: CASSQGLALYGYTF. The CDR3 DNA is TGTGCCAGCAGCCAAGGTCTGGCCCTCTATGGCTACACCTTC. Filled out from reference TRBV14 and TRBJ1-2, the complete variable domain reads EAGVTQFPSHSVIEKGQTVTLRCDPISGHDNLYWYRRVMGKEIKFLLHFVKESKQDESGMPNNRFLAERTGGTYSTLKVQPAELEDSGVYFCASSQGLALYGYTFGSGTRLTVV.

The chain recombines TRBV18 with TRBJ2-7; 8 positions agree with TRBD1. This CDR3 comprises 13 residues. Germline loops: CDR1 KGHSH, CDR2 LQKENI. V lost 2 bases, J lost 6 bases, and 3 bases stayed unmatched. CDR3 in amino acids: CASSPGQGPEQYV. CDR3 DNA sequence: TGTGCCAGCTCACCAGGACAGGGCCCCGAGCAGTACGTC.

J is TRBJ1-2 and V is TRBV4-1; possible D gene TRBD1, 6 bases. Trimming left V 0 bases short and J 0 bases short, with 11 bases between. The CDR3 is 16 amino acids. Germline loops: CDR1 MGHRA, CDR2 YSYEKL. CDR3 DNA: TGCGCCAGCAGCCAAGATAAGGGGGAAGCTAACTATGGCTACACCTTC. It is translated as CASSQDKGEANYGYTF.

The chain has TRBV15 and TRBJ2-1; D not certain. The CDR3 spans 14 residues. The V gene lost 4 bases and the J gene lost 3 bases, with 10 bases spanning the gap. The germline V gene has CDR1 LNHNV and CDR2 YYDKDF (reference sequence). DNA for the CDR3: TGTGCCACCAGCATGCGTGGCGGCTACAATGAGCAGTTCTTC. Encoded protein: CATSMRGGYNEQFF.

This chain connects TRBV15 to TRBJ2-3; 10 nucleotides agree with TRBD2. Per germline, CDR1 LNHNV and CDR2 YYDKDF (reference sequence). The CDR3 runs 15 residues. With V trimmed by 7 bases and J by 8 bases, 12 bases remained unmatched. The CDR3 is CATILAGAGLGTQYF. In DNA form, the CDR3 reads TGTGCCACCATCCTAGCGGGAGCGGGGCTCGGTACGCAGTATTTT.

The chain recombines TRBV18 with TRBJ1-1; a possible D gene is TRBD1 (6 bases). This CDR3 has 15 amino acids. Germline V CDR1 and CDR2: KGHSH, LQKENI. Trimming took off 3 bases at V and 5 bases at J, with 16 bases between the two ends. The CDR3 DNA follows: TGTGCCAGCTCACCTTTAAGGGGGGGCCAAACTGAAGCTTTCTTT. This translates into CASSPLRGGQTEAFF. Using reference TRBV18 and TRBJ1-1 for the parts outside the CDR3, the full variable domain is NAGVMQNPRHLVRRRGQEARLRCSPMKGHSHVYWYRQLPEEGLKFMVYLQKENIIDESGMPKERFSAEFPKEGPSILRIQQVVRGDSAAYFCASSPLRGGQTEAFFGQGTRLTVV.

This chain uses TRBV30 with TRBJ1-2, with 7 bases matching TRBD1. The V segment lost 0 bases and the J segment 4 bases; nucleotides outside the gene matches: 5. Germline V gives CDR1 GTSNPN, CDR2 SVGIG (reference sequence). The CDR3 is 14 amino acids. The CDR3 is CAWSVLQGGYGYTF. The CDR3, as DNA: TGTGCCTGGAGTGTACTGCAGGGGGGCTATGGCTACACCTTC.

The chain employs TRBV11-3 and TRBJ1-5, with 7 bases matching TRBD1. Germline V gene sequence: CDR1 SGHNT, CDR2 YENEEA. The CDR3 extends over 13 amino acids. Trimming at V came to 3 bases and at J to 4 bases, leaving 0 bases not matched to a gene. CDR3: CASSLDRNQPQHF. In DNA form, the CDR3 reads TGTGCCAGCAGCTTGGACAGGAATCAGCCCCAGCATTTT. Filled out from reference TRBV11-3 and TRBJ1-5, the complete variable domain reads EAGVVQSPRYKIIEKKQPVAFWCNPISGHNTLYWYLQNLGQGPELLIRYENEEAVDDSQLPKDRFSAERLKGVDSTLKIQPAELGDSAVYLCASSLDRNQPQHFGDGTRLSIL.